The rows below give T cell receptor beta chains drawn from one sample of a study of shared clonotypes between healthy human individuals. Measured with immunoSEQ multiplex PCR; TCRdb has only the in-frame clones, and not every one. The table includes about 1 million clones, around four fifths detected once. Sequencing input: memory CD4+ T cells sorted from blood. These receptors were obtained from a man aged 18 to 29 in good health. The CDR3 runs from the conserved cysteine through the conserved F or W. Each record gives: clone size, D gene, V gene, J gene, CDR3 protein, CDR3 DNA. A D gene is named only where the DNA matches it firmly. Clone size appears in some rows only: once, few, many, or a class for an expanded clone.

.	.	TRBV5-4	TRBJ2-7	CASSLGSGGSAYEQYF	TGTGCCAGCAGCTTGGGGTCGGGGGGCAGCGCCTACGAGCAGTACTTC
once	.	TRBV11-2	TRBJ1-1	CASSLDGGLMNTEAFF	TGTGCCAGCAGCTTAGATGGGGGGCTAATGAACACTGAAGCTTTCTTT
.	.	TRBV5-6	TRBJ1-6	CASSLASNSPLHF	TGTGCCAGCAGCTTGGCCTCTAATTCACCCCTCCACTTT
.	.	TRBV10-3	TRBJ2-1	CAIRLSDYNEQFF	TGTGCCATCAGGTTATCCGATTACAATGAGCAGTTCTTC
few	TRBD2	TRBV5-6	TRBJ2-3	CASSLAGLGTDTQYF	TGTGCCAGCAGCTTGGCCGGACTAGGCACAGATACGCAGTATTTT
once	.	TRBV5-1	TRBJ2-2	CASSLEGSDTGELFF	TGCGCCAGCAGCTTGGAGGGGTCGGACACCGGGGAGCTGTTTTTT
.	TRBD1	TRBV4-2	TRBJ2-7	CASSQASLTGAYSYEQYF	TGTGCCAGCAGCCAAGCCTCCCTTACAGGGGCTTACTCCTACGAGCAGTACTTC
.	.	TRBV7-2	TRBJ2-1	CASSTIGTNYNEQFF	TGTGCCAGCAGCACCATCGGGACCAACTACAATGAGCAGTTCTTC
.	TRBD2	TRBV6-1	TRBJ2-7	CASSASGLDYEQYF	TGTGCCAGCAGTGCAAGCGGACTAGACTACGAGCAGTACTTC
.	TRBD1	TRBV9	TRBJ1-2	CASSVGGQGPGYTF	TGTGCCAGCAGCGTAGGGGGACAGGGGCCTGGCTACACCTTC
.	.	TRBV6-5	TRBJ1-2	CASSYSGGIYGYTF	TGTGCCAGCAGTTACTCAGGGGGGATCTATGGCTACACCTTC
.	.	TRBV19	TRBJ1-1	CAVQGSGEAFF	TGTGCCGTACAAGGGTCTGGTGAAGCTTTCTTT
few	TRBD1	TRBV7-2	TRBJ1-4	CASSFRQGSNEKLFF	TGTGCCAGCAGCTTTAGACAGGGCTCCAATGAAAAACTGTTTTTT
.	.	TRBV30	TRBJ2-3	CAWGLAIGIPDTQYF	TGTGCCTGGGGGCTAGCTATAGGTATTCCAGATACGCAGTATTTT
few	.	TRBV6-1	TRBJ1-2	CASSDGTPRGGYTF	TGTGCCAGCAGTGACGGGACACCTAGAGGGGGCTACACCTTC
.	.	TRBV28	TRBJ2-2	CASMGPGAGTGELFF	TGTGCCAGCATGGGCCCAGGGGCTGGCACCGGGGAGCTGTTTTTT
.	.	TRBV5-1	TRBJ2-5	CASSSGGGETQYF	TGCGCCAGCAGCTCGGGGGGCGGGGAGACCCAGTACTTC
few	.	TRBV2	TRBJ2-4	CASNLRDGDIQYF	TGTGCCAGCAACCTCCGGGACGGGGACATTCAGTACTTC
.	TRBD1	TRBV2	TRBJ1-6	CASSEAGQGNSPLHF	TGTGCCAGCAGTGAAGCAGGACAGGGGAATTCACCCCTCCACTTT
.	.	TRBV15	TRBJ1-3	CATSRAPFGGQTGNTIYF	TGTGCCACCAGCAGAGCCCCCTTCGGAGGGCAGACTGGAAACACCATATATTTT
.	TRBD1	TRBV18	TRBJ2-2	CASSPKQGAGELFF	TGTGCCAGCTCACCAAAACAGGGGGCCGGGGAGCTGTTTTTT
many	.	TRBV7-2	TRBJ1-6	CASSLLGRGSNSPLHF	TGTGCCAGCAGCCTCTTAGGGAGGGGAAGTAATTCACCCCTCCACTTT
.	.	TRBV19	TRBJ1-2	CASSISPHGNYGYTF	TGTGCCAGTAGTATTTCCCCCCATGGTAACTATGGCTACACCTTC
.	.	TRBV5-4	TRBJ2-2	CASSLKVGAGELFF	TGTGCCAGCAGCTTGAAAGTAGGAGCGGGGGAGCTGTTTTTT
.	TRBD1	TRBV6-1	TRBJ2-7	CASSELLGTVYEQYF	TGTGCCAGCAGTGAGCTATTAGGGACAGTCTACGAGCAGTACTTC
many	.	TRBV7-9	TRBJ1-5	CASSFSGGNQPQHF	TGTGCCAGCAGCTTCTCAGGGGGCAATCAGCCCCAGCATTTT
.	.	TRBV29-1	TRBJ2-3	CSARRDTQYF	TGCAGCGCTAGAAGAGATACGCAGTATTTT
.	.	TRBV7-2	TRBJ1-5	CASSPDTLRPQHF	TGTGCCAGCAGCCCCGACACCCTGCGGCCCCAGCATTTT
many	.	TRBV5-4	TRBJ1-2	CASSLDGQGYSYTF	TGTGCCAGCAGCTTGGACGGGCAGGGTTATTCCTACACCTTC
.	.	TRBV7-9	TRBJ2-7	CASGRGGASYEQYF	TGTGCCAGCGGCAGAGGAGGGGCTTCCTACGAGCAGTACTTC
.	TRBD1	TRBV5-1	TRBJ1-2	CASSSRTGQGKGYTF	TGCGCCAGCAGCTCCAGGACGGGACAGGGAAAAGGCTACACCTTC
.	.	TRBV5-4	TRBJ2-1	CASSLEVYNEQFF	TGTGCCAGCAGCTTGGAGGTCTACAATGAGCAGTTCTTC
.	.	TRBV7-8	TRBJ1-4	CASSPDSQNEKLFF	TGTGCCAGCAGCCCCGACAGCCAAAATGAAAAACTGTTTTTT
.	.	TRBV9	TRBJ2-3	CASSVGASPHTDTQYF	TGTGCCAGCAGCGTAGGGGCTAGCCCACACACAGATACGCAGTATTTT
.	TRBD2	TRBV11-2	TRBJ2-5	CASSSAGTSGRSGETQYF	TGTGCCAGCAGCTCAGCGGGGACTAGCGGGAGGTCGGGGGAGACCCAGTACTTC
.	.	TRBV5-5	TRBJ1-3	CASSLVQGNTIYF	TGTGCCAGCAGCTTGGTACAGGGAAACACCATATATTTT
once	TRBD1	TRBV4-1	TRBJ2-7	CASSQVGGRGRYEQYF	TGCGCCAGCAGCCAAGTGGGCGGCAGGGGGCGTTACGAGCAGTACTTC
.	.	TRBV21-1	TRBJ2-3	CASSKANGEAGPCTDTQYF	TGTGCCAGCAGCAAAGCGAACGGCGAAGCTGGACCCTGCACAGATACGCAGTATTTT
.	.	TRBV5-1	TRBJ1-1	CASSTERDTEAFF	TGCGCCAGCAGCACAGAAAGGGACACTGAAGCTTTCTTT
once	.	TRBV28	TRBJ1-2	CASSPPQGLRGYTF	TGTGCCAGCAGTCCCCCGCAGGGACTGCGAGGCTACACCTTC
.	.	TRBV5-1	TRBJ2-2	CASSLLAGQNTGELFF	TGCGCCAGCAGCTTGCTTGCGGGACAGAACACCGGGGAGCTGTTTTTT
few	.	TRBV19	TRBJ1-2	CASNSQGRYGYTF	TGTGCCAGTAACTCACAGGGAAGGTATGGCTACACCTTC
.	.	TRBV15	TRBJ1-1	CATSRDWLGAFF	TGTGCCACCAGCAGAGATTGGTTGGGGGCTTTCTTT
.	.	TRBV2	TRBJ2-3	CASRVGTWDTQYF	TGTGCCAGCCGGGTGGGGACCTGGGATACGCAGTATTTT
.	.	TRBV7-2	TRBJ1-1	CASSSRTGNTEAFF	TGTGCCAGCAGCTCTCGGACGGGGAACACTGAAGCTTTCTTT
once	.	TRBV7-9	TRBJ2-1	CASSLIVPNNEQFF	TGTGCCAGCAGCTTAATCGTCCCAAACAATGAGCAGTTCTTC
.	TRBD2	TRBV19	TRBJ2-3	CASSMGLAGPSTDTQYF	TGTGCCAGTAGTATGGGACTAGCGGGGCCTAGCACAGATACGCAGTATTTT
once	TRBD1	TRBV11-2	TRBJ2-7	CASSIWTGSTLFDEQYF	TGTGCCAGCAGCATTTGGACAGGGAGTACTTTGTTCGACGAGCAGTACTTC
.	.	TRBV7-3	TRBJ2-1	CASSFWGPTRNEQFF	TGTGCCAGCAGCTTTTGGGGACCGACGAGAAATGAGCAGTTCTTC
.	TRBD1	TRBV10-3	TRBJ1-1	CAISGTGGTEAFF	TGTGCCATCAGCGGGACAGGGGGCACTGAAGCTTTCTTT
.	.	TRBV2	TRBJ2-5	CASSELRVGQETQYF	TGTGCCAGCAGTGAACTTCGGGTGGGTCAAGAGACCCAGTACTTC